These T cell receptor beta chains were read from a single sample in a study of T cells after posttransplantation cyclophosphamide. The repertoire was sequenced with immunoSEQ multiplex PCR; TCRdb's copy has only in-frame clones and lacks some. The data show tens of thousands of clones, about nine tenths seen once. Material: PBMCs, obtained after allogeneic stem cell transplant with posttransplant cyclophosphamide. These receptor sequences come from a female patient between 30 and 45 years old who received an allogeneic stem cell transplant from an unrelated donor, was CMV-positive, and had no GVHD. Some T cells may originate from the graft donor. Both conserved end residues are part of each CDR3. A D gene is named only where the DNA matches it firmly. Part of the rows lack a size; the others show once, few, many or a class for expanded clones.

D	V	size	J	CDR3	DNA
NA	TRBV4-2	NA	TRBJ1-1	CASSQDTGFTMNTEAFF	TGTGCCAGCAGCCAAGATACGGGGTTTACTATGAACACTGAAGCTTTCTTT
TRBD1	TRBV6-1	NA	TRBJ1-1	CASSGAGGLMNTEAFF	TGTGCCAGCAGTGGGGCAGGGGGACTCATGAACACTGAAGCTTTCTTT
TRBD1	TRBV15	NA	TRBJ2-7	CATSSGTAFYEQYF	TGTGCCACCAGCAGCGGGACAGCTTTTTACGAGCAGTACTTC
NA	TRBV6-1	few	TRBJ2-7	CASSWLGDTSYEQYF	TGTGCCAGCAGTTGGTTGGGGGACACCTCCTACGAGCAGTACTTC
NA	TRBV28	NA	TRBJ1-5	CASSLQGHRSNQPQHF	TGTGCCAGCAGTTTACAGGGACACCGTAGCAATCAGCCCCAGCATTTT
NA	TRBV6-6	NA	TRBJ1-2	CASGYSPFGYTF	TGTGCCAGCGGATATAGCCCCTTTGGCTACACCTTC
TRBD2	TRBV12-5	NA	TRBJ2-3	CASGSGEAGGSTDTQYF	TGTGCTAGTGGTTCAGGAGAAGCGGGGGGAAGCACAGATACGCAGTATTTT
NA	TRBV9	NA	TRBJ2-6	CASSVAGSGANVLTF	TGTGCCAGCAGCGTAGCCGGGTCTGGGGCCAACGTCCTGACTTTC
NA	TRBV13	NA	TRBJ2-5	CASSAGAAWETQYF	TGTGCCAGCAGCGCAGGGGCTGCGTGGGAGACCCAGTACTTC
TRBD1	TRBV11-2	NA	TRBJ2-4	CASSLEAEGQDEYF	TGTGCCAGCAGCTTAGAGGCTGAGGGACAGGATGAGTACTTC
TRBD1	TRBV7-9	NA	TRBJ1-2	CASTEQGNYGYTF	TGTGCCAGCACCGAACAGGGGAACTATGGCTACACCTTC
NA	TRBV5-4	NA	TRBJ2-1	CASSFDSSSYNEQFF	TGTGCCAGCAGCTTTGACAGTAGCTCCTACAATGAGCAGTTCTTC
TRBD1	TRBV30	NA	TRBJ1-2	CAWSTDRGSYGYTF	TGTGCCTGGAGTACTGACAGGGGGAGCTATGGCTACACCTTC
TRBD2	TRBV9	NA	TRBJ2-7	CASNGGAGIYEQYF	TGTGCCAGCAACGGGGGGGCAGGTATCTACGAGCAGTACTTC
NA	TRBV7-9	NA	TRBJ2-1	CASSLGHGPLNEQFF	TGTGCCAGCAGCTTAGGACACGGCCCCCTCAATGAGCAGTTCTTC
NA	TRBV18	NA	TRBJ1-1	CASSPPRDITEAFF	TGTGCCAGCTCACCCCCCCGCGACATCACTGAAGCTTTCTTT
NA	TRBV6-1	NA	TRBJ1-1	CASKISGVLKAFF	TGTGCCAGCAAAATTTCCGGGGTCCTAAAAGCTTTCTTT
NA	TRBV7-9	NA	TRBJ1-3	CASSLVDKGNTIYF	TGTGCCAGCAGCTTAGTGGACAAAGGAAACACCATATATTTT
TRBD1	TRBV2	NA	TRBJ2-7	CASSGQGAFQYF	TGTGCCAGCAGTGGACAGGGGGCATTTCAGTACTTC
TRBD1	TRBV11-3	NA	TRBJ2-7	CASSSPGTENYEQYF	TGTGCCAGCAGCTCACCCGGGACAGAGAACTACGAGCAGTACTTC
TRBD2	TRBV6-4	NA	TRBJ2-3	CASSWGSGGADTQYF	TGTGCCAGCAGTTGGGGTAGCGGGGGTGCAGATACGCAGTATTTT
NA	TRBV29-1	NA	TRBJ1-3	CSVEETVGNTIYF	TGCAGCGTTGAAGAAACAGTTGGAAACACCATATATTTT
TRBD2	TRBV4-3	NA	TRBJ2-1	CASSQDWYLLGQTSGAGDEQFF	TGCGCCAGCAGCCAAGATTGGTATCTTCTTGGGCAGACTAGCGGGGCGGGGGATGAGCAGTTCTTC
NA	TRBV9	NA	TRBJ2-7	CASSGGAVSYEQYF	TGTGCCAGCAGCGGTGGGGCAGTCTCCTACGAGCAGTACTTC
NA	TRBV4-1	NA	TRBJ1-2	CASRPPGQNYGYTF	TGCGCCAGCAGGCCGCCAGGACAGAACTATGGCTACACCTTC
NA	TRBV28	NA	TRBJ2-3	CAAHGRPSTDTQYF	TGTGCCGCCCACGGGAGACCAAGCACAGATACGCAGTATTTT
TRBD1	TRBV18	NA	TRBJ2-6	CASSPIDDRVKTSGANVLTF	TGTGCCAGCTCACCGATAGACGACAGGGTTAAGACTTCTGGGGCCAACGTCCTGACTTTC
NA	TRBV6-1	NA	TRBJ2-1	CASSELELSSYNEQFF	TGTGCCAGCAGTGAGCTAGAGTTGAGCTCCTACAATGAGCAGTTCTTC
TRBD1	TRBV2	NA	TRBJ2-7	CATTTGQGYEQYF	TGTGCCACAACTACGGGACAGGGCTACGAGCAGTACTTC
NA	TRBV5-4	few	TRBJ2-6	CASSHGWSAGANVLTF	TGTGCCAGCAGCCACGGTTGGTCGGCTGGGGCCAACGTCCTGACTTTC
TRBD1	TRBV12-5	NA	TRBJ1-2	CASGLVPKGQRSYGYTF	TGTGCTAGTGGTTTGGTGCCAAAGGGACAGCGGAGCTATGGCTACACCTTC
NA	TRBV21-1	NA	TRBJ1-5	CASRLSPGIFLVQPQHF	TGTGCCAGCAGACTAAGTCCAGGGATCTTCTTGGTTCAGCCCCAGCATTTT
NA	TRBV12-5	NA	TRBJ1-4	CASGPGGIEEKLFF	TGTGCTAGTGGTCCTGGCGGGATCGAAGAAAAACTGTTTTTT
NA	TRBV10-3	few	TRBJ1-1	CAISESAGRTEAFF	TGTGCCATCAGTGAGTCGGCAGGAAGAACTGAAGCTTTCTTT
TRBD1	TRBV27	NA	TRBJ1-6	CASSLSEGAPNSPLHF	TGTGCCAGCAGTTTGTCCGAGGGGGCGCCTAATTCACCCCTCCACTTT
TRBD2	TRBV6-5	NA	TRBJ2-5	CASRRTSGRSETQYF	TGTGCCAGCAGGCGGACTAGCGGGAGGAGCGAGACCCAGTACTTC
NA	TRBV2	NA	TRBJ2-3	CASRDSSSTDTQYF	TGTGCCAGCAGAGACAGTTCTAGCACAGATACGCAGTATTTT
NA	TRBV10-3	NA	TRBJ1-1	CAISEWGPVTEAFF	TGTGCCATCAGTGAATGGGGGCCGGTCACTGAAGCTTTCTTT
TRBD2	TRBV19	NA	TRBJ2-1	CASSSYSGGAYNEQFF	TGTGCCAGTAGTTCCTATAGCGGGGGGGCTTACAATGAGCAGTTCTTC
TRBD2	TRBV5-1	NA	TRBJ2-5	CASSLNVPSGGTETQYF	TGCGCCAGCAGCCTGAATGTTCCTAGCGGGGGGACAGAGACCCAGTACTTC
NA	TRBV13	NA	TRBJ2-5	CASSPQGGDRQETQYF	TGTGCCAGCAGCCCCCAGGGCGGGGACCGTCAAGAGACCCAGTACTTC
TRBD1	TRBV11-3	NA	TRBJ2-7	CASSLVLSGQGYEQYF	TGTGCCAGCAGCTTAGTTTTGTCGGGACAGGGTTACGAGCAGTACTTC
NA	TRBV29-1	NA	TRBJ2-2	CSVGTPLGQNTGELFF	TGCAGCGTTGGCACGCCCCTGGGACAGAACACCGGGGAGCTGTTTTTT
TRBD2	TRBV12-5	NA	TRBJ2-1	CASGPGLAGTNEQFF	TGTGCTAGTGGTCCTGGACTAGCGGGTACCAATGAGCAGTTCTTC